One sample yielded the 18 T cell receptor beta chains listed below, sequenced in a study of T cell changes during pregnancy in multiple sclerosis. TCRdb's table, derived via immunoSEQ multiplex PCR, lists solely in-frame clones and lacks some. Of 60,000 or so clones detected, over 75% appear once; the ten largest clones hold over 0.7%. The sequencing used peripheral blood, collected before pregnancy. The receptor set was obtained from a female donor with multiple sclerosis, enrolled in a pregnancy study.

This chain connects TRBV29-1 to TRBJ2-2; weak D call: TRBD2 (5 bases). Germline V gene sequence: CDR1 SQVTM, CDR2 ANQGSEA. The CDR3 is 13 amino acids. The V gene lost 3 bases and the J gene lost 4 bases, with 9 bases spanning the gap. The CDR3 DNA reads TGCAGCGTTGACGAGCGGTCCACCGGGGAGCTGTTTTTT. This codes for CSVDERSTGELFF.

J is TRBJ2-5 and V is TRBV11-3; D might be TRBD2 (5 bases). V lost 5 bases, J lost 5 bases, and 9 bases lay in between. From germline, CDR1 is SGHNT and CDR2 YENEEA. This CDR3 region has 12 residues. CDR3 sequence reads: CASSRESETQYF. The CDR3 DNA sequence: TGTGCCAGCAGCCGGGAATCCGAGACCCAGTACTTC.

The gene calls are TRBV19 and TRBJ1-1, with 9 bases fitting TRBD1. Trimming removed 4 bases from V and 5 bases from J; junction bases left unmatched: 14. Germline V gives CDR1 LNHDA, CDR2 SQIVND (reference sequence). The CDR3 covers 17 residues. CDR3 amino acids: CASSSAAGTGPRTEAFF. The CDR3 coding sequence is TGTGCCAGTAGTAGCGCGGCCGGGACAGGGCCGAGGACTGAAGCTTTCTTT.

The rearrangement uses TRBV4-3 and TRBJ2-3; the D gene is possibly TRBD1 (7 bases). V lost 4 bases and J lost 1, with 12 bases in between. The V gene's germline CDR1 is LGHNA and CDR2 YSLEER. The length of the CDR3 is 15 residues. The CDR3 protein is CASSPGGSGTDTQYF. The CDR3 DNA sequence: TGCGCCAGCAGCCCAGGGGGGTCAGGCACAGATACGCAGTATTTT.

The chain recombines TRBV5-1 with TRBJ2-7; a weak D match, TRBD2 (6 bases). The V and J ends lost 4 bases and 0 bases respectively, with 26 bases between them. Germline-derived CDR1 and CDR2 are SGHRS and YFSETQ. The CDR3 is 19 residues long. This CDR3 is CASSAEGIDTRTSSYEQYF. CDR3 sequence (DNA): TGCGCCAGCAGCGCGGAGGGGATTGATACGCGGACCAGCTCCTACGAGCAGTACTTC.

The chain uses TRBV5-8 and TRBJ1-1; tentatively, D is TRBD1 (6 bases). The CDR3 is 17 amino acids. The germline gives CDR1 SGHTS, CDR2 YDEGEE. The V end was cut by 5 bases, the J end by 3 bases, with 23 bases between. CDR3 nucleotide sequence: TGTGCCAGCAGTTTTCCCCTTAAACAGGGATGGGACACTGAAGCTTTCTTT. It specifies CASSFPLKQGWDTEAFF.

The chain joins TRBV6-6 to TRBJ2-7; TRBD1 might be the D (7 bases). This CDR3 has 15 amino acids. The ends were cut back, 2 bases at V and 5 bases at J, with 16 bases in the middle. Germline V gene lookup returns CDR1 MNHNY and CDR2 SVGAGI (reference sequence). The CDR3 coding sequence is TGTGCCAGCAGTTACAGGGGGCGGGAAGTTGACGAGCAGTACTTC. Encoded protein: CASSYRGREVDEQYF.

The chain is built from TRBV27 and TRBJ2-1; 11 bases line up with TRBD2. V was clipped by 2 bases and J by 5 bases; unmatched bases: 14. The CDR3 has 19 residues. Germline V gene data show CDR1 as MNHEY and CDR2 as SMNVEV (reference sequence). CDR3 sequence (DNA): TGTGCCAGCAGTTTACGGTGGGGTAGCGGGGGGGCACTAGACAATGAGCAGTTCTTC. Its protein product is CASSLRWGSGGALDNEQFF.

V and J are TRBV30 and TRBJ2-7; TRBD2 aligns across 7 bases. The CDR3 contains 13 residues. Looked up from germline, CDR1 is GTSNPN and CDR2 is SVGIG (reference sequence). V gave up 4 bases and J gave up 3 bases; unmatched junction bases: 6. Written as DNA, the CDR3 is TGTGCCTGGACTAGCGGAGGCGGCTACGAGCAGTACTTC. Translated, it gives CAWTSGGGYEQYF. Filled out from reference TRBV30 and TRBJ2-7, the complete variable domain reads SQTIHQWPATLVQPVGSPLSLECTVEGTSNPNLYWYRQAAGRGLQLLFYSVGIGQISSEVPQNLSASRPQDRQFILSSKKLLLSDSGFYLCAWTSGGGYEQYFGPGTRLTVT.

The chain uses TRBV4-3 and TRBJ2-1, with 11 positions matching TRBD2. V shed 1 base, J shed 12 bases, and the junction held 8 bases outside the gene matches. The CDR3 contains 15 residues. CDR1 is LGHNA, CDR2 YSLEER, per germline. CDR3 region: CASSQGLAGGGGQFF. The CDR3 DNA sequence: TGCGCCAGCAGCCAAGGTCTAGCGGGGGGAGGGGGGCAGTTCTTC.

The chain has TRBV6-6 and TRBJ2-2, with D possibly TRBD1 on 6 matching bases. The V and J ends lost 2 bases and 3 bases respectively, with 10 bases between them. CDR1 MNHNY and CDR2 SVGAGI come from the germline V gene (reference sequence). The CDR3 covers 15 residues. CDR3 loop: CASSYEGVYTGELFF. The CDR3 DNA follows: TGTGCCAGCAGTTACGAGGGGGTGTACACCGGGGAGCTGTTTTTT.

This clone appeared once. The V and J genes are TRBV29-1 and TRBJ2-1, with a weak D call TRBD2 (6 bases). The CDR3 runs 14 residues. Between the trimmed V and J ends, which lost 7 bases and 0 bases, there was a span of 13 bases. CDR1 SQVTM and CDR2 ANQGSEA come from the germline V gene. Written as DNA, the CDR3 is TGCAGCGCCGGTCGGGGGAGCTCCTACAATGAGCAGTTCTTC. It translates to CSAGRGSSYNEQFF.

The chain links TRBV7-2 to TRBJ2-1; TRBD2 matches 12 bases. Germline CDR1 and CDR2: SGHTA and FQGNSA. V trimming: 2 bases; J trimming: 2 bases; junction bases outside the gene matches: 4. The CDR3 contains 17 residues. The CDR3, as DNA: TGTGCCAGCAGCTTACTAGCGGGGGGGCTAGCCTACAATGAGCAGTTCTTC. Translation gives CASSLLAGGLAYNEQFF.

This clone was seen just once. The V call is TRBV5-4, the J call TRBJ1-2; tentative D call: TRBD1 (5 bases). The V end was cut by 4 bases, the J end by 8 bases, with 12 bases between. The CDR3 spans 12 residues. From germline, CDR1 is SGHNT and CDR2 YYREEE (reference sequence). The CDR3 nucleotides are TGTGCCAGCAGCGCACAGGTTGGGGGCTACACCTTC. This sequence encodes CASSAQVGGYTF.

A single count supports this clone. This chain links TRBV25-1 with TRBJ2-1, with no clear D. Trimming pared 0 bases from V and 2 bases from J, leaving 5 bases between. The CDR3 sequence is 14 residues long. CDR1 is MGHDK, CDR2 SYGVNS, per germline. The CDR3 region is CASSEYGPYNEQFF. CDR3 coding DNA: TGTGCCAGCAGTGAATATGGCCCCTACAATGAGCAGTTCTTC.

V is TRBV15 and J is TRBJ1-1, with TRBD1 matching 7 bases. V lost 5 bases and J lost 0; bases outside the gene matches: 6. This CDR3 is built from 15 residues. Germline assignment: CDR1 LNHNV and CDR2 YYDKDF (reference sequence). CDR3 sequence: CATSVPGQLNTEAFF. In nucleotides, the CDR3 is TGTGCCACCAGCGTTCCGGGACAGTTGAACACTGAAGCTTTCTTT.

J is TRBJ2-5 and V is TRBV4-3; D unresolved. V dropped 1 base and J dropped 4 bases, with 13 bases sitting between them. The CDR3 length is 15 residues. The germline gives CDR1 LGHNA, CDR2 YSLEER. CDR3 coding DNA: TGCGCCAGCAGCCAAGGAACAGTCCTGGGAGAGACCCAGTACTTC. This translates into CASSQGTVLGETQYF.

The V gene is TRBV29-1, the J gene TRBJ2-5; 7 bases map to TRBD2. This CDR3 has 15 amino acids. V shed 4 bases, J shed 0 bases, and the junction held 8 bases outside the gene matches. Germline CDR1 is SQVTM and CDR2 is ANQGSEA. CDR3 sequence (DNA): TGCAGCGTTGGAGGGCTGCGGGGGTACCAAGAGACCCAGTACTTC. This gives the protein CSVGGLRGYQETQYF.